The TCR beta chain described here comes from a study of control samples from healthy donors and cancer patients. Trimming stripped 7 bases from V and 0 bases from J, with 8 bases between. This CDR3 has 13 residues. TCRdb's table, derived via immunoSEQ multiplex PCR, lists solely in-frame clones and lacks some. The repertoire has 120,000 or so clones, 70% to 90% of them found once; the top ten carry 2.5% to 3.5%. This receptor was obtained from a man aged 55 to 70 in good health. V gene TRBV12-3 or TRBV12-4 combines with J gene TRBJ2-3; D uncertain. What was sequenced was blood. The CDR3: CASIVSSTDTQYF. CDR3 DNA: TGTGCCAGCATCGTGTCTAGCACAGATACGCAGTATTTT.